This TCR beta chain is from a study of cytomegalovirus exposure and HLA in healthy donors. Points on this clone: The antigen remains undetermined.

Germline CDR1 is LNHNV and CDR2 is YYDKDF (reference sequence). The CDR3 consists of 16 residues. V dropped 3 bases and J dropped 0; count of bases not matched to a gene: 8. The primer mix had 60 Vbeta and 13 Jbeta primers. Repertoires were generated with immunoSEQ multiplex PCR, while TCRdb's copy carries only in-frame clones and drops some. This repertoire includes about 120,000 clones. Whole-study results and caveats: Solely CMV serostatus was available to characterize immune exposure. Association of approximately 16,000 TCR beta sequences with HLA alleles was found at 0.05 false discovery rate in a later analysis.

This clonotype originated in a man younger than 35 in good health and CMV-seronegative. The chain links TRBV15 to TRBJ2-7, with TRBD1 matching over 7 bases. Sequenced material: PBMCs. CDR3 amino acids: CATSRAQGIISYEQYF. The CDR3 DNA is TGTGCCACCAGCAGGGCACAGGGGATAATCTCCTACGAGCAGTACTTC. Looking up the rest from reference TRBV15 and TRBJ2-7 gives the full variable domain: DAMVIQNPRYQVTQFGKPVTLSCSQTLNHNVMYWYQQKSSQAPKLLFHYYDKDFNNEADTPDNFQSRRPNTSFCFLDIRSPGLGDTAMYLCATSRAQGIISYEQYFGPGTRLTVT.